These T cell receptor beta chains were read from a single sample in a study of blood T cell repertoires in COVID-19. Sequenced by immunoSEQ multiplex PCR; TCRdb stores in-frame clones only, minus some. The top ten clones hold approximately 4.1% of a sample with about 240,000 clones, approximately 90% of them seen once. The sample taken for sequencing was PBMCs or T cells enriched from blood (not recorded which). All receptors come from a young woman who had recovered from COVID-19. Both conserved end residues are part of each CDR3. D genes are given only for firm matches. Only some rows state a clone size, as once, few, many or a class for expanded clones.

j_call | v_call | d_call | clone_size | cdr3_aa | cdr3_nt
TRBJ1-4 | TRBV28 | . | . | CASSSFSGVNEKLFF | TGTGCCAGCAGCAGTTTTTCGGGGGTGAATGAAAAACTGTTTTTT
TRBJ2-7 | TRBV3-1/TRBV3-2 | TRBD2 | . | CASSQLGGSGSIYEQYF | TGTGCCAGCAGCCAGTTAGGTGGTAGCGGGAGTATATACGAGCAGTACTTC
TRBJ2-1 | TRBV6-1 | TRBD2 | . | CASSELAGVGEQFF | TGTGCCAGCAGTGAGCTAGCGGGAGTGGGTGAGCAGTTCTTC
TRBJ1-2 | TRBV7-2 | . | once | CASSQTRVDGYTF | TGTGCCAGCAGCCAAACCAGGGTGGATGGCTACACCTTC
TRBJ2-4 | TRBV11-2 | . | . | CASSLEYWVDPSGAKNIQYF | TGTGCCAGCAGCTTAGAGTATTGGGTAGATCCCAGCGGGGCCAAAAACATTCAGTACTTC
TRBJ2-3 | TRBV11-2 | TRBD2 | . | CASSLIWIAGGNSDTQYF | TGTGCCAGCAGCTTAATCTGGATAGCGGGAGGTAATTCAGATACGCAGTATTTT
TRBJ2-7 | TRBV27 | . | . | CASQLFGTSIYEQYF | TGTGCCAGCCAGTTGTTCGGGACAAGCATCTACGAGCAGTACTTC
TRBJ2-1 | TRBV18 | . | . | CASSPFAANPRQFF | TGTGCCAGCTCACCGTTCGCCGCGAACCCCCGCCAGTTCTTC
TRBJ2-7 | TRBV28 | . | once | CASSFHRDYPYEQYF | TGTGCCAGCAGTTTCCACAGGGATTATCCTTACGAGCAGTACTTC
TRBJ1-2 | TRBV28 | . | few | CASSLTGNYGYTF | TGTGCCAGCAGTTTAACAGGGAACTATGGCTACACCTTC
TRBJ1-1 | TRBV4-3 | . | few | CASSQLQGDTEAFF | TGCGCCAGCAGCCAACTACAGGGAGACACTGAAGCTTTCTTT
TRBJ2-3 | TRBV29-1 | TRBD1 | . | CSVPGQGAGTQYF | TGCAGCGTTCCGGGACAGGGGGCGGGTACGCAGTATTTT
TRBJ2-1 | TRBV13 | . | . | CASSLGVSSYNEQFF | TGTGCCAGCAGCTTAGGGGTTAGCTCCTACAATGAGCAGTTCTTC
TRBJ2-5 | TRBV7-2 | . | few | CASSLARREETQYF | TGTGCCAGCAGCTTAGCGAGGAGGGAAGAGACCCAGTACTTC
TRBJ2-1 | TRBV9 | TRBD2 | . | CASSLAGAGNEQFF | TGTGCCAGCAGCTTAGCGGGAGCTGGCAATGAGCAGTTCTTC
TRBJ1-1 | TRBV27 | . | . | CASIDLINTEAFF | TGTGCCAGCATAGATTTAATAAACACTGAAGCTTTCTTT
TRBJ2-5 | TRBV6-2/TRBV6-3 | . | once | CASSPQALQETQYF | TGTGCCAGCAGTCCCCAGGCCCTCCAAGAGACCCAGTACTTC
TRBJ2-7 | TRBV9 | . | . | CASSVDPAVYEQYF | TGTGCCAGCAGCGTTGATCCAGCGGTCTACGAGCAGTACTTC
TRBJ2-1 | TRBV19 | TRBD2 | . | CASSRASGSDEQFF | TGTGCCAGTAGTAGGGCGAGCGGGAGCGATGAGCAGTTCTTC
TRBJ2-7 | TRBV30 | TRBD2 | . | CAWSPRGGVRYEQYF | TGTGCCTGGAGTCCACGGGGGGGCGTTAGGTACGAGCAGTACTTC
TRBJ1-2 | TRBV2 | TRBD1 | . | CASNRGGTGYGYTF | TGTGCCAGCAACCGGGGGGGGACAGGGTATGGCTACACCTTC
TRBJ2-2 | TRBV4-3 | TRBD1 | . | CASSQEPGQGAGTGELFF | TGCGCCAGCAGCCAAGAACCCGGACAGGGGGCAGGAACCGGGGAGCTGTTTTTT
TRBJ1-2 | TRBV4-3 | . | . | CASSPRHSNYGYTF | TGCGCCAGCAGCCCCAGGCACTCCAACTATGGCTACACCTTC
TRBJ1-2 | TRBV29-1 | . | . | CSVELSYGYTF | TGCAGCGTTGAACTTAGCTATGGCTACACCTTC
TRBJ2-5 | TRBV5-1 | TRBD1 | . | CASSRGQGQETQYF | TGCGCCAGCAGCCGGGGACAGGGCCAAGAGACCCAGTACTTC
TRBJ1-2 | TRBV5-1 | TRBD1 | . | CASSLPGGMNGYTF | TGCGCCAGCAGCTTGCCAGGGGGCATGAATGGCTACACCTTC
TRBJ1-2 | TRBV12-3/TRBV12-4 | . | . | CASRGGVDYGYTF | TGTGCCAGCCGTGGGGGGGTCGACTATGGCTACACCTTC
TRBJ1-1 | TRBV28 | TRBD1 | . | CASRVGTGNTEAFF | TGTGCCAGCAGAGTCGGGACAGGGAACACTGAAGCTTTCTTT
TRBJ1-3 | TRBV13 | . | . | CASSADSSGNTIYF | TGTGCCAGCAGCGCGGATAGCTCTGGAAACACCATATATTTT
TRBJ2-7 | TRBV6-2/TRBV6-3 | TRBD1 | . | CASSYRQGPYEQYF | TGTGCCAGCAGTTATCGACAGGGCCCCTACGAGCAGTACTTC
TRBJ1-3 | TRBV10-3 | . | . | CAITSTGRVGTIYF | TGTGCCATCACCTCGACTGGGCGGGTTGGCACCATATATTTT
TRBJ2-7 | TRBV9 | . | . | CASSVGGDGSYEQYF | TGTGCCAGCAGCGTAGGCGGGGACGGGTCCTACGAGCAGTACTTC
TRBJ2-1 | TRBV9 | TRBD2 | . | CASSLTGGPNNEQFF | TGTGCCAGCAGCCTGACGGGAGGGCCCAACAATGAGCAGTTCTTC
TRBJ1-6 | TRBV28 | . | . | CASTRGGMGPNSPLHF | TGTGCCAGCACCCGAGGAGGGATGGGACCAAATTCACCCCTCCACTTT
TRBJ2-5 | TRBV5-4 | . | . | CASSQDSTETQYF | TGTGCCAGCAGCCAGGACTCGACGGAGACCCAGTACTTC
TRBJ1-1 | TRBV28 | . | . | CASGTRVAEAFF | TGTGCCAGCGGAACTCGGGTAGCTGAAGCTTTCTTT
TRBJ1-4 | TRBV3-1/TRBV3-2 | . | . | CASSQAPWRTNEKLFF | TGTGCCAGCAGCCAAGCTCCGTGGCGGACTAATGAAAAACTGTTTTTT
TRBJ1-2 | TRBV20-1 | . | . | CSARDSHYF | TGCAGTGCTAGAGATTCCCACTACTTC
TRBJ2-1 | TRBV9 | . | few | CASSGSGSSYNEQFF | TGTGCCAGCAGCGGAAGCGGTAGCTCCTACAATGAGCAGTTCTTC
TRBJ1-2 | TRBV19 | . | . | CASSVRVGIGYTF | TGTGCCAGTAGTGTAAGGGTCGGGATTGGCTACACCTTC
TRBJ2-7 | TRBV9 | . | . | CASNDDSSYEQYF | TGTGCCAGCAACGATGACAGTTCCTACGAGCAGTACTTC
TRBJ2-5 | TRBV23-1 | TRBD1 | few | CASRQGTEYQETQYF | TGCGCCAGCAGGCAAGGGACAGAGTACCAAGAGACCCAGTACTTC
TRBJ2-7 | TRBV4-1 | . | few | CASSQLPETTYYEQYF | TGCGCCAGCAGCCAACTGCCTGAGACAACCTATTACGAGCAGTACTTC
TRBJ2-5 | TRBV7-7 | TRBD2 | . | CASSLTSVPQETQYF | TGTGCTAGCAGCCTGACTAGCGTACCACAAGAGACCCAGTACTTC
TRBJ1-2 | TRBV12-5 | . | . | CASGPKGGAHNYGYTF | TGTGCTAGTGGCCCTAAAGGGGGGGCCCATAACTATGGCTACACCTTC
TRBJ1-5 | TRBV4-1 | . | once | CASSQDPRGNNQPQHF | TGCGCCAGCAGCCAAGACCCGAGAGGGAACAATCAGCCCCAGCATTTT
TRBJ1-1 | TRBV4-3 | . | . | CASSQVASGVRNTEAFF | TGCGCCAGCAGCCAAGTTGCCTCGGGGGTTCGAAACACTGAAGCTTTCTTT
TRBJ2-7 | TRBV11-3 | . | . | CASSLGSGEQYF | TGTGCCAGCAGCTTAGGCTCGGGGGAGCAGTACTTC
TRBJ1-1 | TRBV28 | . | . | CASSFIPGSVGAVNTEAFF | TGTGCCAGCAGTTTTATTCCGGGGTCGGTGGGCGCGGTAAACACTGAAGCTTTCTTT
TRBJ2-3 | TRBV11-2 | TRBD2 | . | CASSSTVLAGLVSDTQYF | TGTGCCAGCAGCTCTACGGTACTAGCGGGCCTTGTGTCAGATACGCAGTATTTT
TRBJ1-2 | TRBV19 | . | . | CASSEQVSYGYTF | TGTGCCAGTAGTGAACAGGTATCCTATGGCTACACCTTC
TRBJ2-3 | TRBV9 | TRBD2 | . | CASSRLAGLTDTQYF | TGTGCCAGCAGTCGACTAGCGGGGCTCACAGATACGCAGTATTTT
TRBJ2-2 | TRBV27 | TRBD2 | . | CASSPSLAENTGELFF | TGTGCCAGCAGCCCCTCACTAGCGGAGAACACCGGGGAGCTGTTTTTT
TRBJ2-5 | TRBV2 | . | . | CASRLHLETQYF | TGTGCCAGCAGACTACATCTAGAGACCCAGTACTTC
TRBJ2-1 | TRBV9 | . | . | CASSVGGNTYNEQFF | TGTGCCAGCAGCGTGGGGGGAAACACCTACAATGAGCAGTTCTTC
TRBJ1-1 | TRBV29-1 | TRBD1 | . | CSATQGYGRGTEAFF | TGCAGCGCTACACAGGGGTATGGTAGGGGCACTGAAGCTTTCTTT
TRBJ1-4 | TRBV3-1/TRBV3-2 | . | . | CASSYGHTNEKLFF | TGTGCCAGCAGTTATGGACACACTAATGAAAAACTGTTTTTT
TRBJ1-4 | TRBV14 | . | . | CASSRYRLEKLFF | TGTGCCAGCAGCCGGTACAGGCTGGAAAAACTGTTTTTT